A single sample is the source of the 21 T cell receptor beta chains below, sequenced in a study of long-term antiretroviral therapy in people with HIV. Investigators performed immunoSEQ version v3.0 at survey level. Libraries were prepared by immunoSEQ multiplex PCR; TCRdb keeps only in-frame clonotypes and omits some of them. The sample yields 25,000 to 35,000 clones, roughly nine tenths seen once. The sample consisted of unsorted PBMCs, taken 3.1 years after starting antiretroviral therapy. The receptors were gathered from a man younger than 35 with HIV.

This clone was counted once. The rearrangement joins TRBV5-5 to TRBJ1-1; D unresolved. Germline V gives CDR1 SGHKS, CDR2 YYEKEE (reference sequence). Trimming stripped 1 base from V and 4 bases from J, with 8 bases between. CDR3 length: 13 amino acids. This CDR3 is CASSLMAGTEAFF. CDR3 coding DNA: TGTGCCAGCAGCTTGATGGCGGGCACTGAAGCTTTCTTT. Full variable domain (remainder filled in from reference TRBV5-5 and TRBJ1-1): DAGVTQSPTHLIKTRGQQVTLRCSPISGHKSVSWYQQVLGQGPQFIFQYYEKEERGRGNFPDRFSARQFPNYSSELNVNALLLGDSALYLCASSLMAGTEAFFGQGTRLTVV.

The rearrangement links TRBV11-2 to TRBJ2-1, with D hard to call. Germline loops: CDR1 SGHAT, CDR2 FQNNGV. The CDR3 has 13 amino acids. V lost 5 bases, J lost 3 bases, and 8 bases lay in between. CDR3 sequence: CASSPEYYNEQFF. Here the CDR3 DNA reads TGTGCCAGCAGCCCAGAATACTACAATGAGCAGTTCTTC.

The genes are TRBV4-2 and TRBJ1-2, with 7 bases fitting TRBD1. The junction had 14 bases not matched to a gene; V was cut back by 6 bases and J by 7 bases. In germline, CDR1 is LGHNA, CDR2 YNFKEQ. This CDR3 is built from 15 residues. The CDR3 sequence is CASSPTTGSLIGYTF. The CDR3 nucleotides read TGTGCCAGCAGTCCAACGACAGGGAGTCTGATTGGCTACACCTTC.

The rearrangement joins TRBV10-3 to TRBJ1-2; D possibly corresponds to TRBD1 (6 bases). Between the trimmed V and J ends, which lost 2 bases and 8 bases, there was a span of 15 bases. The CDR3 is made up of 14 amino acids. Looked up from germline, CDR1 is ENHRY and CDR2 is SYGVKD. As DNA, the CDR3 is TGTGCCATCAGTGAGCAGGGGCAGGGGTACGGCTACACCTTC. Translated: CAISEQGQGYGYTF.

V is TRBV2 and J is TRBJ2-2; no reliable D call. Germline CDR1 is SNHLY and CDR2 is FYNNEI. V was clipped by 7 bases and J by 1 base, with 10 bases between them. This CDR3 has 14 residues. In DNA form, the CDR3 reads TGTGCCAGCACCTGGGCAGAGAACACCGGGGAGCTGTTTTTT. It specifies CASTWAENTGELFF.

This sequence joins TRBV9 and TRBJ2-4, with 9 bases lining up with TRBD2. From germline, CDR1 is SGDLS and CDR2 YYNGEE. The V gene end was trimmed by 4 bases and the J gene end by 13 bases; junction bases not matched to a gene: 12. CDR3 length: 14 residues. CDR3 sequence: CASSPEAGGIKQYF. The CDR3 nucleotides are TGTGCCAGCAGCCCAGAAGCGGGGGGAATCAAACAGTACTTC.

J is TRBJ1-2 and V is TRBV16; 7 bases match TRBD1. The length of the CDR3 is 14 residues. The V gene's germline CDR1 is KGHSY and CDR2 FQNENV. V trimming: 0 bases; J trimming: 3 bases; junction bases outside the gene matches: 1. The CDR3 loop is CASSQSGQDYGYTF. The CDR3 region has the DNA TGTGCCAGCAGCCAATCTGGACAGGACTATGGCTACACCTTC.

In nucleotides, the CDR3 is TGTGCCAGCAGTGAACCACTCCTAGCGGAGAACACCGGGGAGCTGTTTTTT. This translates into CASSEPLLAENTGELFF. J is TRBJ2-2 and V is TRBV6-1; TRBD2 agrees at 7 bases. The J segment lost 1 base and the V segment lost 2 bases, leaving 7 bases of the junction unmatched. This CDR3 has 17 residues. The germline gives CDR1 MNHNS, CDR2 SASEGT.

The chain carries TRBV6-6 and TRBJ2-7; weak D call: TRBD2 (5 bases). Germline lookup yields CDR1 MNHNY and CDR2 SVGAGI (reference sequence). This CDR3 region has 14 residues. Trimming stripped 7 bases from V and 6 bases from J, with 19 bases between. The CDR3 region is CASKAVPGRGEQYF. The CDR3 nucleotides read TGTGCCAGCAAAGCGGTCCCTGGCCGTGGCGAGCAGTACTTC.

CDR3 loop: CASSLGGGTEAFF. The CDR3 coding sequence is TGTGCCAGCAGCTTAGGGGGGGGCACTGAAGCTTTCTTT. This rearrangement joins TRBV5-6 to TRBJ1-1, with TRBD1 as a possible D gene (6 bases). Germline V CDR1 and CDR2: SGHDT, YYEEEE. This CDR3 has 13 amino acids. V dropped 2 bases and J dropped 4 bases, with 9 bases sitting between them.

The chain links TRBV7-9 to TRBJ1-1, with D possibly matching TRBD1 (6 bases). There are 12 residues in the CDR3. V was trimmed by 5 bases and J by 7 bases, leaving 11 bases between them. Per germline, CDR1 SEHNR and CDR2 FQNEAQ (reference sequence). The CDR3 coding sequence is TGTGCCAGCAGCCAAGGGGGGAGTGAAGCTTTCTTT. Its protein is CASSQGGSEAFF.

The CDR3 nucleotides are TGTGCCAGCAGCAATCGGGTTAGCCCCCCTTTCTACGAGCAGTACTTC. Its protein product is CASSNRVSPPFYEQYF. The chain links TRBV7-8 to TRBJ2-7; D gene uncertain. Germline assignment: CDR1 SGHVS and CDR2 FQNEAQ. V dropped 5 bases and J dropped 3 bases, with 20 bases sitting between them. This CDR3 region has 16 residues.

V gene TRBV2 combines with J gene TRBJ1-2; 9 bases agree with TRBD1. CDR1 is SNHLY, CDR2 FYNNEI, per germline. The CDR3 runs 14 residues. The trim removed 7 bases at V and 5 bases at J, leaving 8 bases unmatched. Written as DNA, the CDR3 is TGTGCCAGCATTGGACAGGGGCATACGTATGGCTACACCTTC. Translating gives CASIGQGHTYGYTF. Based on the CDR3 plus reference TRBV2 and TRBJ1-2, the full variable domain is EPEVTQTPSHQVTQMGQEVILRCVPISNHLYFYWYRQILGQKVEFLVSFYNNEISEKSEIFDDQFSVERPDGSNFTLKIRSTKLEDSAMYFCASIGQGHTYGYTFGSGTRLTVV.

The J gene is TRBJ1-1, the V gene TRBV6-5, with 8 bases matching TRBD1. The CDR3 covers 16 residues. Germline trimming cut 2 bases from V and 1 base from J; bases unmatched to any gene: 6. The germline V gene encodes CDR1 MNHEY and CDR2 SVGAGI. In DNA, the CDR3 is TGTGCCAGCAGTTACCCTTGGACAGGGCCGAACACTGAAGCTTTCTTT. It encodes CASSYPWTGPNTEAFF.

J is TRBJ2-7 and V is TRBV2; D uncertain. Trimming cost V 6 bases and J 6 bases, with 15 bases left between them. The CDR3 has 13 amino acids. Per germline, CDR1 SNHLY and CDR2 FYNNEI. CDR3 nucleotides: TGTGCCAGCAGCGCCGGACGCGTCGGCGAGCAGTACTTC. Amino acid sequence: CASSAGRVGEQYF.

V usage is TRBV7-2 and J usage is TRBJ2-7; 9 positions match TRBD1. Germline V CDR1 and CDR2: SGHTA, FQGNSA. V trimming: 6 bases; J trimming: 3 bases; junction bases outside the gene matches: 9. The CDR3 spans 15 residues. The CDR3 nucleotides are TGTGCCAGCAGACGAGTGGGGGACAGGGTCTACGAGCAGTACTTC. Its protein product is CASRRVGDRVYEQYF.

This chain connects TRBV9 to TRBJ2-5; 7 bases map to TRBD2. This CDR3 comprises 15 residues. The germline V gene encodes CDR1 SGDLS and CDR2 YYNGEE. V was clipped by 6 bases and J by 4 bases; unmatched bases: 12. The CDR3 loop reads CASTAGGSGPETQYF. The CDR3 region has the DNA TGTGCCAGCACCGCCGGGGGTAGCGGGCCAGAGACCCAGTACTTC.

The chain couples TRBV18 to TRBJ2-7; the D is unclear. The CDR3 is 17 amino acids. The V and J ends lost 5 bases and 1 base respectively, with 21 bases between them. Germline values: CDR1 KGHSH, CDR2 LQKENI. DNA of the CDR3: TGTGCCAGCTCATCCCTTCCCCGCGGCCTTACTTCCTACGAGCAGTACTTC. It specifies CASSSLPRGLTSYEQYF. Full variable domain (rest looked up from reference TRBV18 and TRBJ2-7): NAGVMQNPRHLVRRRGQEARLRCSPMKGHSHVYWYRQLPEEGLKFMVYLQKENIIDESGMPKERFSAEFPKEGPSILRIQQVVRGDSAAYFCASSSLPRGLTSYEQYFGPGTRLTVT.

The chain carries TRBV25-1 and TRBJ2-1; D ambiguous. The CDR3 consists of 13 residues. Germline V gene sequence: CDR1 MGHDK, CDR2 SYGVNS. With 1 base removed from V and 7 bases from J, the gap between germline ends came to 8 bases. CDR3 amino acids: CASSELQWNEQFF. The CDR3 nucleotides read TGTGCCAGCAGTGAATTACAATGGAATGAGCAGTTCTTC.

This chain connects TRBV9 to TRBJ2-1; 8 nucleotides match TRBD2. Germline CDR1 and CDR2: SGDLS and YYNGEE. The CDR3 is 16 residues long. V was pared by 1 base and J by 6 bases, with 9 bases of the junction left unmatched. The CDR3 sequence is CASSVRASGLGNEQFF. The CDR3 nucleotides read TGTGCCAGCAGCGTACGAGCTAGCGGGTTGGGCAATGAGCAGTTCTTC. The variable domain in full, with the rest retrieved from reference TRBV9 and TRBJ2-1, is DSGVTQTPKHLITATGQRVTLRCSPRSGDLSVYWYQQSLDQGLQFLIQYYNGEERAKGNILERFSAQQFPDLHSELNLSSLELGDSALYFCASSVRASGLGNEQFFGPGTRLTVL.

This chain connects TRBV7-2 to TRBJ2-7, with 11 bases aligning to TRBD2. CDR1 SGHTA and CDR2 FQGNSA come from the germline V gene. The CDR3 contains 16 residues. After removal of 3 bases from V and 6 bases from J, the junction contained 10 bases not matched to a gene. The CDR3, as DNA: TGTGCCAGCAGCTTTTCGTTAGCGGGAGGGCCAGGCGAGCAGTACTTC. It is translated as CASSFSLAGGPGEQYF. The variable domain in full, completed from reference TRBV7-2 and TRBJ2-7, reads GAGVSQSPSNKVTEKGKDVELRCDPISGHTALYWYRQSLGQGLEFLIYFQGNSAPDKSGLPSDRFSAERTGGSVSTLTIQRTQQEDSAVYLCASSFSLAGGPGEQYFGPGTRLTVT.